The entry below describes one T cell receptor (beta chain). Its target is not known. This entry belongs to a study of radiation and T cells in renal cell carcinoma. Treatment specified: treatment-naive control, cytoreductive nephrectomy. Trimming took off 1 base at V and 6 bases at J, with 13 bases between the two ends. This CDR3 contains 14 residues. Germline V CDR1 and CDR2: SGHNT, YENEEA. Whole-study results and caveats: Compared with controls, irradiated tumors had more, larger dominant CDR3 motifs.

Measured with immunoSEQ multiplex PCR; TCRdb has only the in-frame clones, and not every one. The repertoire consists of some 20,000 clones, with 59% occurring once and the leading ten covering around a third. This clonotype was sampled from a man over 45 with renal cell carcinoma. This chain joins TRBV11-3 and TRBJ2-7, with D perhaps matching TRBD2 (6 bases). Sequenced here: tumor tissue, sampled from a patient whose treatment was nephrectomy without radiotherapy. The CDR3 loop reads CASSLGDSRGEQYF. The DNA of the CDR3 is TGTGCCAGCAGCTTAGGGGACTCACGCGGCGAGCAGTACTTC.